The 17 T cell receptor beta chains given below trace back to one sample, sequenced in a study of blood T cell repertoires in COVID-19. Data came from immunoSEQ multiplex PCR; TCRdb stores just in-frame clones and leaves some out. The table shows about 70,000 clones, with 65% to 90% occurring only once. The sequencing sample was made of peripheral blood. The receptors here all came from a man aged 30 to 39 with COVID-19, enrolled during active disease.

J is TRBJ1-3 and V is TRBV6-1; 9 bases fit TRBD1. CDR1 MNHNS and CDR2 SASEGT come from the germline V gene. The ends lost 1 base at V and 4 bases at J; junction bases unmatched: 11. This CDR3 has 18 residues. CDR3 amino acids: CASSEGYSRTGDGNTIYF. The CDR3 nucleotides are TGTGCCAGCAGTGAAGGTTATTCTAGGACAGGGGACGGAAACACCATATATTTT.

The chain joins TRBV9 to TRBJ2-1; TRBD2 aligns across 12 bases. Germline V gives CDR1 SGDLS, CDR2 YYNGEE. V shed 0 bases and J 9 bases; nucleotides not matched to a gene: 10. The CDR3 sequence is 17 residues long. The CDR3 DNA is TGTGCCAGCAGCGTAGGGTTGCTCGCTAGCGGGAGGGCTGAGCAGTTCTTC. Its protein is CASSVGLLASGRAEQFF. Complete variable domain (other parts from reference TRBV9 and TRBJ2-1): DSGVTQTPKHLITATGQRVTLRCSPRSGDLSVYWYQQSLDQGLQFLIQYYNGEERAKGNILERFSAQQFPDLHSELNLSSLELGDSALYFCASSVGLLASGRAEQFFGPGTRLTVL.

The chain has TRBV29-1 and TRBJ2-7; tentatively, D is TRBD2 (6 bases). Germline V gene data show CDR1 as SQVTM and CDR2 as ANQGSEA. The CDR3 has 12 amino acids. V was clipped by 7 bases and J by 7 bases, with 17 bases between them. CDR3 protein: CSAELAGEEQYF. Written as DNA, the CDR3 is TGCAGCGCCGAACTAGCCGGAGAGGAGCAGTACTTC.

The CDR3 spells CASSLDISPTDTQYF. The CDR3 DNA follows: TGTGCCAGCAGCTTAGATATTTCACCCACAGATACGCAGTATTTT. The chain employs TRBV3-1 (or the pseudogene TRBV3-2) and TRBJ2-3; D not resolved. Deletions cut 5 bases from V and 2 bases from J, with 14 bases between. Germline CDR1 is LGHDT and CDR2 is YNNKEL (reference sequence). The CDR3 loop spans 15 amino acids.

The V call is TRBV28, the J call TRBJ1-1; TRBD1 is a possible D gene (6 bases). V was pared by 3 bases and J by 1 base, with 12 bases between. CDR3 length equals 15 residues. Germline lookup yields CDR1 MDHEN and CDR2 SYDVKM. As DNA, the CDR3 is TGTGCCAGCAGTTTGCGGGGGGCAAAGAACACTGAAGCTTTCTTT. Translation gives CASSLRGAKNTEAFF.

The chain's CDR3 is CASSARLTGELFF. CDR3 nucleotide sequence: TGTGCCAGCAGCGCACGACTGACCGGGGAGCTGTTTTTT. The chain couples TRBV3-1 (or the pseudogene TRBV3-2) to TRBJ2-2; D is ambiguous. The germline CDR1 and CDR2 sequences are LGHDT and YNNKEL (reference sequence). V was clipped by 5 bases and J by 5 bases, with 9 bases between them. The CDR3 is made up of 13 amino acids.

The chain has TRBV9 and TRBJ2-5, with TRBD1 matching over 7 bases. The CDR3 consists of 14 residues. V trimming: 3 bases; J trimming: 2 bases; junction bases outside the gene matches: 4. The V gene's germline CDR1 is SGDLS and CDR2 YYNGEE. The CDR3 protein is CASSGRDRQETQYF. The DNA for the CDR3 is TGTGCCAGCAGCGGCCGGGACAGACAAGAGACCCAGTACTTC. The variable domain in full, completed from reference TRBV9 and TRBJ2-5, reads DSGVTQTPKHLITATGQRVTLRCSPRSGDLSVYWYQQSLDQGLQFLIQYYNGEERAKGNILERFSAQQFPDLHSELNLSSLELGDSALYFCASSGRDRQETQYFGPGTRLLVL.

V is TRBV11-2 and J is TRBJ2-3; no clear D. Germline V lookup: CDR1 SGHAT, CDR2 FQNNGV. Trimming took 4 bases from V and 2 from J, leaving 4 bases between them. There are 12 residues in the CDR3. CDR3 sequence: CASSSYTDTQYF. The DNA of the CDR3 is TGTGCCAGCAGCTCCTACACAGATACGCAGTATTTT.

The V call is TRBV7-9, the J call TRBJ1-1; D may be TRBD1 (6 bases). V was cut by 5 bases and J by 5 bases, with 12 bases left in between. Germline assignment: CDR1 SEHNR and CDR2 FQNEAQ (reference sequence). The length of the CDR3 is 13 residues. CDR3: CASSPQGATEAFF. The CDR3 DNA is TGTGCCAGCAGCCCACAGGGAGCGACTGAAGCTTTCTTT.

This clone was seen a few times. The rearrangement uses TRBV4-3 and TRBJ1-2; D not certain. V gave up 1 base and J gave up 4 bases, with 19 bases separating them. CDR3 length: 17 amino acids. CDR1 and CDR2 from the germline V gene are LGHNA and YSLEER. CDR3 nucleotides: TGCGCCAGCAGCCAAGGGTCAAGGCAGTCTAGTCTCTATGGCTACACCTTC. Amino acids: CASSQGSRQSSLYGYTF.

The chain is built from TRBV9 and TRBJ2-3; a possible D gene is TRBD1 (5 bases). The CDR3 extends over 15 amino acids. Between the trimmed V and J ends, which lost 0 bases and 1 base, there was a span of 9 bases. Germline-derived CDR1 and CDR2 are SGDLS and YYNGEE. The CDR3 sequence is CASSVDWGGTDTQYF. CDR3 DNA: TGTGCCAGCAGCGTAGACTGGGGCGGCACAGATACGCAGTATTTT.

J is TRBJ1-5 and V is TRBV4-2, with 7 nucleotides matching TRBD1. The CDR3 is 16 residues long. V lost 0 bases, J lost 2 bases, and 4 bases stayed unmatched. CDR1 is LGHNA and CDR2 is YNFKEQ in the germline V gene. The CDR3 is CASSQERQGGNQPQHF. The CDR3 nucleotides are TGTGCCAGCAGCCAAGAAAGGCAGGGGGGCAATCAGCCCCAGCATTTT.

Only one count was recorded for this clone. This CDR3 reads CASRSGTHNEQFF. CDR3 DNA: TGCGCCAGCAGGAGCGGGACTCACAATGAGCAGTTCTTC. The V and J genes are TRBV5-1 and TRBJ2-1; 7 bases are a match to TRBD2. J was trimmed by 5 bases and V by 5 bases; bases with no gene match: 4. This CDR3 is 13 amino acids long. Germline V gives CDR1 SGHRS, CDR2 YFSETQ.

This sequence joins TRBV6-5 and TRBJ1-2; no reliable D call. V shed 0 bases and J shed 6 bases, with 11 bases lying between them. Germline V gene data show CDR1 as MNHEY and CDR2 as SVGAGI. CDR3 length: 14 residues. Written as DNA, the CDR3 is TGTGCCAGCAGTTACTCGGGGAGAGTAGATGGCTACACCTTC. It codes for CASSYSGRVDGYTF.

J is TRBJ1-1 and V is TRBV4-1; 7 nucleotides match TRBD1. CDR3 size: 15 residues. Per the germline V gene, CDR1 is MGHRA and CDR2 is YSYEKL. With 3 bases clipped from V and 0 bases from J, the junction kept 4 bases outside the gene matches. The CDR3 region is CASSQAGQVNTEAFF. For the CDR3, the DNA is TGCGCCAGCAGCCAGGCCGGACAGGTGAACACTGAAGCTTTCTTT.

This chain links TRBV24-1 with TRBJ2-3; the D is unclear. There are 13 residues in the CDR3. Germline-derived CDR1 and CDR2 are KGHDR and SFDVKD. The V end was cut by 4 bases, the J end by 5 bases, with 9 bases between. The CDR3 DNA reads TGTGCCACCAGTGACTCTATCTTAGATACGCAGTATTTT. Its protein product is CATSDSILDTQYF.

This clone came up a few times. The V call is TRBV27, the J call TRBJ2-7; 7 nucleotides line up with TRBD2. This CDR3 has 13 amino acids. The V gene end was trimmed by 6 bases and the J gene end by 6 bases; junction bases not matched to a gene: 8. Per the germline V gene, CDR1 is MNHEY and CDR2 is SMNVEV (reference sequence). The CDR3 region has the DNA TGTGCCAGCAGGCGAACGTCGGGGGGCGAGCAGTACTTC. Amino acid sequence: CASRRTSGGEQYF.